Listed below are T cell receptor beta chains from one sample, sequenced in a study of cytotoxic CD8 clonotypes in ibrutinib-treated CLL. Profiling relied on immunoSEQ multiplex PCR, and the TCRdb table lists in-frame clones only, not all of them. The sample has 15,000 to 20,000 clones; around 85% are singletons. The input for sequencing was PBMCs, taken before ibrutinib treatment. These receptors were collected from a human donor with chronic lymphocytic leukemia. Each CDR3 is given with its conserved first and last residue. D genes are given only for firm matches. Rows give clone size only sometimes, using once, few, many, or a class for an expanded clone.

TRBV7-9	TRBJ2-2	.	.	CASRPKGEVRTGELFF
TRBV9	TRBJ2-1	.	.	CASSVAAGSSYNEQFF
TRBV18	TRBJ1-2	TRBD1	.	CASSAGTGSGYTF
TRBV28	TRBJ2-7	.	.	CASSSGAFSEQYF
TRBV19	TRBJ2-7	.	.	CASHKGEYEQYF
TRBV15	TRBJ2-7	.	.	CATSRNRVGYEQYF
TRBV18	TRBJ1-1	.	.	CASSLLELNTEAFF
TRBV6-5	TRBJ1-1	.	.	CASSYDRVISEAFF
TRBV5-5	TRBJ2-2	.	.	CASTTRGNTGELFF
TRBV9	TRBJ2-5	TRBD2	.	CASSGLAGGNHQETQYF
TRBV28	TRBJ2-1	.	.	CALPERGAPYNEQFF
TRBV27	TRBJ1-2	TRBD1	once	CASSSPGQGHYGYTF
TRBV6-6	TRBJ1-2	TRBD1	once	CASSYRQGKYGYTF
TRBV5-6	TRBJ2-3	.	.	CASSLFQGTSTDTQYF
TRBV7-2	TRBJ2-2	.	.	CASSLSNTGELFF
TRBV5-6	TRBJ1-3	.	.	CASSLEAPGNTIYF
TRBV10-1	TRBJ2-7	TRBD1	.	CASSAGDRASYEQYF
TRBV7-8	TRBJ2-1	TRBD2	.	CASSLARLAGVNEQFF
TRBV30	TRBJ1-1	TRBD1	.	CAWSGDRAAEAFF
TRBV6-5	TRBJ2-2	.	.	CASSFLWTGELFF
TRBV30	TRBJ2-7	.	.	CAWRDTGSRDYEQYF
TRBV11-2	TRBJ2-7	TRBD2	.	CASDPGGESYEQYF
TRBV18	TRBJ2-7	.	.	CASSPQGQANEQYF
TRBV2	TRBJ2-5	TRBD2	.	CASTAGLAGETQYF
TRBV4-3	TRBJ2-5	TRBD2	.	CASSQGLAGGETQYF
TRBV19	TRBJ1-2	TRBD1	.	CASSRGTGLNYGYTF
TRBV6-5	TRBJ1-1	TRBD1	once	CASRTNTGGVTEAFF
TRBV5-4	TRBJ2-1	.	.	CASNFLQGTGYNEQFF
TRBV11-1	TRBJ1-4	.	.	CASSPGLHEKLFF
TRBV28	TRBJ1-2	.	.	CASSLSPPGYTF
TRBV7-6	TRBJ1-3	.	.	CASSSARGDTGNTIYF
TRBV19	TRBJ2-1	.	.	CASSIPGYNEQFF
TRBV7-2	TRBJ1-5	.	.	CASSLPLAGNQPQHF
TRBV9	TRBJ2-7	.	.	CASSAPRGGEQYF
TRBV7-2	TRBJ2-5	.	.	CASSLHGQETQYF
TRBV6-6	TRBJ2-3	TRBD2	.	CASSPLTSGGLDTQYF
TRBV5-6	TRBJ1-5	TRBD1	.	CASSNQGADQPQHF
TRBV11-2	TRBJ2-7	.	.	CASSLRGTESYEQYF
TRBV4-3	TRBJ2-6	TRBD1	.	CASSQGGQGASGANVLTF
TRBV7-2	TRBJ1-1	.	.	CASSFPNTEAFF
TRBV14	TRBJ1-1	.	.	CASSQGWVAGLSGTEAFF
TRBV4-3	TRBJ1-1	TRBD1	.	CASSHPGQGAGTEAFF
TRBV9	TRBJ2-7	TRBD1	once	CASSGLGQGVSEQYF
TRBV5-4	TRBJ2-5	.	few	CASSLQGGETQYF
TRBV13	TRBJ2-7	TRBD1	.	CASRRQGLNYEQYF
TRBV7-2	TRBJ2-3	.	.	CASSSLGVSTDTQYF
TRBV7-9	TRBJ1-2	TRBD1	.	CASSLETGGVGYTF